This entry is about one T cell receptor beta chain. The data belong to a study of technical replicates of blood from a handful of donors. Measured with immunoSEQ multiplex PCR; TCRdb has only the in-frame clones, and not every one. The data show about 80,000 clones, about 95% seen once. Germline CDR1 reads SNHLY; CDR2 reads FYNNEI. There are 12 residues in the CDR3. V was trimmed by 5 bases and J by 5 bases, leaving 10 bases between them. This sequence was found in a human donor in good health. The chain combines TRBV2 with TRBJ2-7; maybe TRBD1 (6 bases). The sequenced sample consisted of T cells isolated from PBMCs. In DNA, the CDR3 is TGTGCCAGCAGTTCACAGGGTAACGAGCAGTACTTC. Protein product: CASSSQGNEQYF.